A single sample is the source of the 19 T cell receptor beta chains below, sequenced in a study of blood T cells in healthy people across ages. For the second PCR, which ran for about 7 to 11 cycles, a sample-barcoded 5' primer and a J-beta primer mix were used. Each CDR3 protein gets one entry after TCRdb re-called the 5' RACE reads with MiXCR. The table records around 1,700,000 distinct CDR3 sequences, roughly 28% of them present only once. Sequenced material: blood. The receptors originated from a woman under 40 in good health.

Here the CDR3 DNA reads TGTGCCAGCAGCGGGCTAAGCGGATCAGATACGCAGTATTTT. It codes for CASSGLSGSDTQYF. The rearrangement uses TRBV9 and TRBJ2-3, with D possibly matching TRBD2 (5 bases). Germline V CDR1 and CDR2: SGDLS, YYNGEE. This CDR3 has 14 residues. Trimming left V 3 bases short and J 4 bases short, with 12 bases between.

This CDR3 is CASSPVLGSTDTQYF. As DNA, the CDR3 is TGTGCCAGCAGCCCAGTGTTGGGCAGCACAGATACGCAGTATTTT. This chain joins TRBV7-9 and TRBJ2-3; no clear D. This CDR3 has 15 residues. Trimming stripped 5 bases from V and 0 bases from J, with 12 bases between. Germline V lookup: CDR1 SEHNR, CDR2 FQNEAQ (reference sequence).

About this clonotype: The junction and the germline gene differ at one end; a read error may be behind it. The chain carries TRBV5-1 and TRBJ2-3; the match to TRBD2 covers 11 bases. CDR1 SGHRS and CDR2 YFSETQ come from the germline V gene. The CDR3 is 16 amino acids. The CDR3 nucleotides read TGCGCCAGCAGCTTGGCCACTAGCGGGAGAACAGATGCGCAGTATTTT. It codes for CASSLATSGRTDAQYF.

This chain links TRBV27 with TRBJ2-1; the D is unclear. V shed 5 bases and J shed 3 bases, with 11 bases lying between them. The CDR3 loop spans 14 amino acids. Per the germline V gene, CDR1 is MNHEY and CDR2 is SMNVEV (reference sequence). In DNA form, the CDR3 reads TGTGCCAGCAGTCCCCGGGCCCTCTACAATGAGCAGTTCTTC. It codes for CASSPRALYNEQFF.

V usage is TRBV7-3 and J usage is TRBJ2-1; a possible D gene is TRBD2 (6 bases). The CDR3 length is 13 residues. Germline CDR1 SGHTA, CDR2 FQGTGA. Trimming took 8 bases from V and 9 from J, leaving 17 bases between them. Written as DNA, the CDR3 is TGTGCCAGCTCTACTCCACGGCGGGGTGAGCAGTTCTTC. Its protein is CASSTPRRGEQFF.

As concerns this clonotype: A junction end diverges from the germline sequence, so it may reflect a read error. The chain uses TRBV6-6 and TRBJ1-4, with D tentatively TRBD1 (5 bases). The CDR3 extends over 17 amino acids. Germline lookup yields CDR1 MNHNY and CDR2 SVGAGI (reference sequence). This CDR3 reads CVSSYGAQALSGEKLFF. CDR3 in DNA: TGTGTCAGCAGTTACGGGGCGCAGGCCCTGTCCGGTGAAAAACTGTTTTTT.

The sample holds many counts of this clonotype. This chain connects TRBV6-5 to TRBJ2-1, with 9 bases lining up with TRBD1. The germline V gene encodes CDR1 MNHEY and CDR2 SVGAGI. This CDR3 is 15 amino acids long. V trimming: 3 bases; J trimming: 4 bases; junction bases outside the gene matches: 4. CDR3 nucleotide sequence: TGTGCCAGCAGTTATCTGGGACAGGGTTACAATGAGCAGTTCTTC. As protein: CASSYLGQGYNEQFF.

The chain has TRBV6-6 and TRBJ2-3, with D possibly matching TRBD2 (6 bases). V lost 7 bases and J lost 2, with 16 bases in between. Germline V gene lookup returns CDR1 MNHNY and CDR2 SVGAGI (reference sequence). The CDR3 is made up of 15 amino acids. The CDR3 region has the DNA TGTGCCAGCATCGGGGAGGTATCGATCACAGATACGCAGTATTTT. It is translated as CASIGEVSITDTQYF.

CDR3 protein: CASSLSPPAGTQYF. In DNA, the CDR3 is TGTGCCAGCAGCTTAAGTCCACCGGCAGGTACGCAGTATTTT. The chain has TRBV7-6 and TRBJ2-3; D not certain. The germline gives CDR1 SGHVS, CDR2 FNYEAQ. The length of the CDR3 is 14 residues. V lost 2 bases, J lost 8 bases, and 14 bases lay in between. Drawing the rest from reference TRBV7-6 and TRBJ2-3, the complete variable domain is GAGVSQSPRYKVTKRGQDVALRCDPISGHVSLYWYRQALGQGPEFLTYFNYEAQQDKSGLPNDRFSAERPEGSISTLTIQRTEQRDSAMYRCASSLSPPAGTQYFGPGTRLTVL.

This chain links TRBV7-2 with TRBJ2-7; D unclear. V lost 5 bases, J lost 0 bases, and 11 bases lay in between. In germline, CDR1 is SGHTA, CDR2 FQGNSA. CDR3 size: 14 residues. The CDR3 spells CASSKETRSYEQYF. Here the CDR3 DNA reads TGTGCCAGCAGCAAGGAGACTCGCTCCTACGAGCAGTACTTC.

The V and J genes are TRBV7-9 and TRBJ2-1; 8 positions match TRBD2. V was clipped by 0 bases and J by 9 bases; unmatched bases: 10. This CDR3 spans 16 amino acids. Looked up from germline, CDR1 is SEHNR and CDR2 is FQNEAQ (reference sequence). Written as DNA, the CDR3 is TGTGCCAGCAGCTTAGCAACGGGACTAGAGTCGAGTGAGCAGTTCTTC. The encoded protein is CASSLATGLESSEQFF.

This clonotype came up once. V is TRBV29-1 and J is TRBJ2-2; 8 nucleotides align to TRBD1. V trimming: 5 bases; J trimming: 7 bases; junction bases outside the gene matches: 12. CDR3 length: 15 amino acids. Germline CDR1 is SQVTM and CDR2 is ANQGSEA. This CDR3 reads CSVRLLDRVGGELFF. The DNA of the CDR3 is TGCAGCGTTCGACTATTGGACAGGGTGGGCGGGGAGCTGTTTTTT.

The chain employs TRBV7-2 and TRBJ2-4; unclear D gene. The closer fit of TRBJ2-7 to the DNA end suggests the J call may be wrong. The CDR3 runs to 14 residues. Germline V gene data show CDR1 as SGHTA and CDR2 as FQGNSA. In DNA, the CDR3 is TGTGCCAGCAGCTTACAGCTTCCCCTCGCCGAGCAGTACTTC. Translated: CASSLQLPLAEQYF.

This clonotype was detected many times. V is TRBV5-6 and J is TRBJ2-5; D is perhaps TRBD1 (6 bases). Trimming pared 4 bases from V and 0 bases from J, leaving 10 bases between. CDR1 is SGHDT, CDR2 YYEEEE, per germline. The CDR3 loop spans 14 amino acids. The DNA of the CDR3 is TGTGCCAGCAGCGGAACAGGGTACCAAGAGACCCAGTACTTC. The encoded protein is CASSGTGYQETQYF.

The CDR3 reads CSARSTRGQNTEAFF. The CDR3 DNA is TGCAGTGCTAGAAGCACGAGGGGGCAAAACACTGAAGCTTTCTTT. The genes are TRBV20-1 and TRBJ1-1; the match to TRBD1 covers 7 bases. From germline, CDR1 is DFQATT and CDR2 SNEGSKA (reference sequence). V lost 2 bases to trimming and J lost 2 bases; unmatched junction nucleotides: 8. The CDR3 has 15 residues.

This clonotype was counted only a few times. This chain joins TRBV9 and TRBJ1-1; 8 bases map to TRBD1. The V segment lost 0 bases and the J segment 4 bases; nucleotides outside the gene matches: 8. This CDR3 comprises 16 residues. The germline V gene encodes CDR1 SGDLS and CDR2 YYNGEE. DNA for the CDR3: TGTGCCAGCAGCGTAGATCAGGGGGCGTTGGGCACTGAAGCTTTCTTT. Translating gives CASSVDQGALGTEAFF.

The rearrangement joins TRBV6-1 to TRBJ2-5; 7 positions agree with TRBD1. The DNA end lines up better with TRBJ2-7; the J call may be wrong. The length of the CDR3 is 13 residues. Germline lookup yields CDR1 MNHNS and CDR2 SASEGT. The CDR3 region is CVMGRQGDSEQYF. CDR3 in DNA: TGTGTCATGGGCCGACAGGGCGACAGCGAGCAGTACTTC.

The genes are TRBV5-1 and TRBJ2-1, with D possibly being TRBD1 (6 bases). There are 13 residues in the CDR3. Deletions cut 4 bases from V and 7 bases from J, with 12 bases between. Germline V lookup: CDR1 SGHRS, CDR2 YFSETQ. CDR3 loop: CASSKGQGNEQFF. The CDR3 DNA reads TGCGCCAGCAGCAAGGGGCAGGGGAATGAGCAGTTCTTC.

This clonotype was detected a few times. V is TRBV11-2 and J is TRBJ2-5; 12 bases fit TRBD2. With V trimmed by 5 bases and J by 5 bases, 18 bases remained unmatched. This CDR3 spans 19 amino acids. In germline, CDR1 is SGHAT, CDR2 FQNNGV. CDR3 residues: CASSAGRGLAGGSAETQYF. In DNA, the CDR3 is TGTGCCAGCAGCGCCGGGCGTGGGCTAGCGGGGGGGTCCGCGGAGACCCAGTACTTC.